A selection of T cell receptor beta chains follows, all from one sample in a study of T-cell reconstitution after alpha-beta-depleted transplantation in children. Each CDR3 protein gets one entry after TCRdb re-called the PCR reads with MiXCR. The data show hundreds of thousands of distinct CDR3 sequences, about 8.7% seen once. Specimen: PBMCs, mostly from graft donor cells, collected 360 days after TCRalphabeta/CD19-depleted stem cell transplant. Source of these receptors: a male patient aged 2-9 years who had a stem cell transplant for acute myeloid leukemia, so the T cells may come from the graft donor. Each CDR3 is given with its conserved first and last residue. The order of the fields is V gene, D gene, J gene, clone size, CDR3 protein, CDR3 DNA. The D gene is left open where the match is weak. The listing skips clone size in some rows; elsewhere it reads once, few, many or a size class.

TRBV5-1	-	TRBJ2-5	few	CASSLGQSAETQYF	TGCGCCAGCAGCTTGGGTCAATCAGCCGAGACCCAGTACTTC
TRBV5-1	-	TRBJ2-5	few	CASSFMVGETQYF	TGCGCCAGCAGCTTCATGGTAGGAGAGACCCAGTACTTC
TRBV12-3/TRBV12-4	TRBD1	TRBJ1-1	-	CASTKDRGPTEAFF	TGTGCCAGCACCAAGGACAGGGGGCCGACTGAAGCTTTCTTT
TRBV7-3	-	TRBJ1-6	few	CASSLMGGSNSPLHF	TGTGCCAGCAGCTTAATGGGGGGCAGTAATTCACCCCTCCACTTT
TRBV7-9	-	TRBJ2-7	-	CASSLATGYEQYF	TGTGCCAGCAGCTTAGCGACAGGCTACGAGCAGTACTTC
TRBV12-3/TRBV12-4	-	TRBJ1-5	few	CASSSRVLGTNQPQHF	TGTGCCAGCAGTTCCCGCGTTCTAGGGACAAATCAGCCCCAGCATTTT
TRBV7-2	-	TRBJ2-1	few	CASSLRTPSSYNEQFF	TGTGCCAGCAGCTTAAGGACACCAAGCTCCTACAATGAGCAGTTCTTC
TRBV10-3	-	TRBJ2-7	many	CAISGGWDEQYF	TGTGCCATCAGTGGTGGGTGGGACGAGCAGTACTTC
TRBV7-2	-	TRBJ2-1	-	CASSYHTGLYNEQFF	TGTGCCAGCAGCTACCACACAGGGTTATACAATGAGCAGTTCTTC
TRBV12-3/TRBV12-4	TRBD1	TRBJ1-3	few	CASSWGQGISGNTIYF	TGTGCCAGCAGTTGGGGACAGGGCATCTCTGGAAACACCATATATTTT
TRBV20-1	-	TRBJ1-3	-	CSARLGTDSGNTIYF	TGCAGTGCTCGTCTGGGGACGGACTCTGGAAACACCATATATTTT
TRBV27	-	TRBJ2-7	many	CASSPRGTTYEQYF	TGTGCCAGCAGTCCGCGGGGGACAACCTACGAGCAGTACTTC
TRBV7-8	TRBD1	TRBJ2-7	few	CASSPNRGRTQSYEQYF	TGTGCCAGCAGCCCGAACAGGGGGCGTACCCAATCCTACGAGCAGTACTTC
TRBV20-1	-	TRBJ1-2	few	CSASGQTGAF	TGCAGTGCTAGTGGACAGACGGGAGCCTTC
TRBV20-1	TRBD2	TRBJ2-1	few	CSALSGGSSYNEQFF	TGCAGTGCTCTTAGCGGGGGTAGCTCCTACAATGAGCAGTTCTTC
TRBV12-3/TRBV12-4	-	TRBJ1-6	few	CASSLGTQRRNSPLHF	TGTGCCAGCAGTTTAGGCACCCAGAGGCGTAATTCACCCCTCCACTTT
TRBV11-2	TRBD1	TRBJ1-2	-	CASSLGQGAAGYTF	TGTGCCAGCAGCTTGGGACAGGGGGCTGCTGGCTACACCTTC
TRBV4-2	-	TRBJ1-6	few	CASSQRGQDSPLHF	TGTGCCAGCAGCCAAAGGGGCCAGGATTCACCCCTCCACTTT
TRBV20-1	TRBD1	TRBJ2-3	few	CSAKSPITQGADTQYF	TGCAGTGCTAAATCTCCAATCACACAGGGGGCAGATACGCAGTATTTT
TRBV6-5	-	TRBJ1-1	many	CASSYHTEAFF	TGTGCCAGCAGTTACCACACTGAAGCTTTCTTT
TRBV7-2	-	TRBJ2-5	-	CASSLATGVRETQYF	TGTGCCAGCAGCTTAGCGACCGGGGTGCGGGAGACCCAGTACTTC
TRBV12-3/TRBV12-4	-	TRBJ1-2	many	CASRQKTKKGYTF	TGTGCCAGCAGACAAAAGACAAAGAAAGGCTACACCTTC
TRBV28	TRBD1	TRBJ1-2	few	CASSSQGNGYTF	TGTGCCAGCAGTTCACAGGGGAATGGCTACACCTTC
TRBV4-2	TRBD1	TRBJ2-5	few	CASSNGDREETQYF	TGTGCCAGCAGCAATGGGGACAGGGAGGAGACCCAGTACTTC
TRBV7-2	TRBD2	TRBJ2-3	few	CASTVSGTQTDTQYF	TGTGCCAGCACCGTTAGCGGGACTCAGACAGATACGCAGTATTTT
TRBV7-9	-	TRBJ2-7	few	CASSMLVFAEQYF	TGTGCCAGCAGCATGCTTGTTTTCGCCGAGCAGTACTTC
TRBV5-1	-	TRBJ2-3	many	CASSLVQGSTDTQYF	TGCGCCAGCAGCTTGGTGCAGGGTAGCACAGATACGCAGTATTTT
TRBV5-1	-	TRBJ2-5	few	CASSPAGAVETQYF	TGCGCCAGCAGCCCTGCAGGGGCCGTGGAGACCCAGTACTTC
TRBV18	TRBD2	TRBJ2-1	many	CASSPPLAGYNEQFF	TGTGCCAGCTCACCACCACTAGCGGGGTACAATGAGCAGTTCTTC
TRBV25-1	TRBD2	TRBJ2-1	few	CASSGTSGRGYNEQFF	TGTGCCAGCAGTGGGACTAGCGGGAGGGGGTACAATGAGCAGTTCTTC
TRBV7-2	-	TRBJ2-1	many	CASSLGGEQFF	TGTGCCAGCAGCTTAGGGGGTGAGCAGTTCTTC
TRBV6-2/TRBV6-3	TRBD2	TRBJ2-5	few	CASSYFLAGDSSETQYF	TGTGCCAGCAGTTACTTCCTAGCGGGAGACTCCTCGGAGACCCAGTACTTC
TRBV7-6	-	TRBJ1-1	-	CASSREMNTEAFF	TGTGCCAGCTCCCGGGAAATGAACACTGAAGCTTTCTTT
TRBV7-3	TRBD2	TRBJ2-2	few	CASRLTSTGGELFF	TGTGCCAGCAGGCTGACTAGCACTGGCGGGGAGCTGTTTTTT
TRBV7-6	TRBD1	TRBJ2-3	once	CASSSGTRPGGHTDTQYF	TGTGCCAGCAGCTCTGGGACAAGACCAGGGGGCCACACAGATACGCAGTATTTT
TRBV20-1	-	TRBJ2-1	few	CSAPTRINTGYNEQFF	TGCAGTGCGCCTACAAGGATTAATACTGGTTACAATGAGCAGTTCTTC
TRBV20-1	-	TRBJ2-4	-	CSARAYTGLAKNIQYF	TGCAGTGCTAGAGCCTACACAGGGTTAGCCAAAAACATTCAGTACTTC
TRBV5-1	TRBD2	TRBJ2-7	-	CASSNSPGPSGTSEDHF	TGCGCCAGCAGCAACAGTCCGGGACCCTCCGGGACTAGCGAGGATCACTTC
TRBV7-2	-	TRBJ2-1	few	CASSLNSIEQFF	TGTGCCAGCAGCTTAAATTCCATTGAGCAGTTCTTC